This T cell receptor beta chain appears in the sequencing data of a study of OX40 agonist ivuxolimab in advanced cancers. Study as a whole: Enrolled patients in dose escalation had cancers that were hepatocellular carcinoma, melanoma, renal cell or head and neck cancer. With a range of roughly 23 to 79, age averaged about 58 years, and roughly 80% were male.

Only in-frame clones appear in the TCRdb table, and some are missing; sequencing was by immunoSEQ multiplex PCR. The profile covers about 65,000 clones, with 80% to 90% appearing a single time and less than 2% taken by the ten largest. Findings and limits, study-wide: The authors did not determine the antigen specificity of the expanded peripheral T cells.

The CDR3 extends over 15 amino acids. V shed 6 bases and J shed 9 bases, with 18 bases lying between them. CDR1 and CDR2 (germline): SNHLY, FYNNEI. Worth noting for this clone: Its matching antigen is unknown.

This chain connects TRBV2 to TRBJ1-6; perhaps TRBD1 as D (5 bases). Sequences were derived from CD4+ or CD8+ T cells sorted from blood, sampled in a trial of the OX40 agonist ivuxolimab. This TCR was recovered from an adult with an advanced solid tumor such as melanoma, head and neck, liver or kidney cancer. As DNA, the CDR3 is TGTGCCAGCAGGCACCGGGACGGCGGGATTTCACCCCTCCACTTT. This gives the protein CASRHRDGGISPLHF.